The sequence of this T cell receptor beta chain was determined in a study of blood T cell repertoires in COVID-19 (dated by TCRdb to about 2020). Background for the entire study: Collaborator samples came from the United States, Italy and Spain and covered acute and convalescent phases of COVID-19. The material from the prospective study consisted of cDNA or gDNA derived from T cells, B-cell-depleted T cells, or PBMCs. Deeply sampled blood TCRbeta repertoires from subjects exposed to, actively infected with, or recovered from COVID-19 were included in the dataset. A freely available public database, intended as a resource for researchers studying the immune response to SARS-CoV-2, is where the repertoires were released. The samples were drawn from two sources: the first 160 participants of the ongoing ImmuneRACE study, and 950 to 1,500 subjects contributed by 6 global collaborators. Nearly every sample came with metadata listing a de-identified subject ID, COVID-19 status, age in years and sex. Where available, HLA class I and class II types were obtained from metadata supplied by the sample provider rather than from assay-based typing. Here is what the overall study found, with its caveats: The amount of clinical and demographic metadata varied by source and participant and was provided uncurated.

TCRbeta CDR3 regions were amplified from genomic DNA using the immunoSEQ Assay, a bias-controlled multiplex PCR. From the authors' description of their analysis: Within the assay, amplification of reference gene primers was used to estimate how many nucleated cells each sample contained. To quantify the absolute abundance of each unique TCRbeta CDR3 rearrangement, sequence reads were collapsed and filtered. For each sample, productive Simpson clonality was calculated by taking the square root of Simpson's diversity index across productive rearrangements. TCRdb re-hosts the immuneACCESS table, in-frame sequences only. Its copies lack some clones; in the studies checked, an unresolved V gene accounts for under half of them, and the cause for the rest is not known. V and J calls and clone size are copied from that table; D and trimming were computed from the DNA. For this sample there are about 140,000 clones; around 80% appear just once. The ten largest clones take up roughly 3.6% of the sample.

Whole blood was collected in K2EDTA tubes by collaborating institutions according to the institutions' own protocols. For TCRbeta analysis, collaborators shipped samples in one of three forms: frozen whole blood, isolated PBMCs, or DNA extracted from either of those sample types. As to this clone: This clone's antigen is unknown. Base qualities are not at hand, and no much larger clone is one base apart.

According to the germline V gene, CDR1 reads SGHVS and CDR2 reads FQNEAQ. There are 14 amino acids in the CDR3, from cysteine to phenylalanine inclusive. CDR3 DNA is the only sequence kept; it has 42 bases, read in frame from the first base. V is cut by 3 bases and J by 3 bases, and the space between the germline ends is 8 bases. The sample consisted of peripheral blood. The V and J genes are TRBV7-8 and TRBJ2-2, with an unclear D gene assignment. This TCR came from a man between 60 and 75 years old with acute or convalescent COVID-19. The DNA sequence follows: TGTGCCAGCAGCTTGACACTGGACACCGGGGAGCTGTTTTTT. This gives the protein CASSLTLDTGELFF.